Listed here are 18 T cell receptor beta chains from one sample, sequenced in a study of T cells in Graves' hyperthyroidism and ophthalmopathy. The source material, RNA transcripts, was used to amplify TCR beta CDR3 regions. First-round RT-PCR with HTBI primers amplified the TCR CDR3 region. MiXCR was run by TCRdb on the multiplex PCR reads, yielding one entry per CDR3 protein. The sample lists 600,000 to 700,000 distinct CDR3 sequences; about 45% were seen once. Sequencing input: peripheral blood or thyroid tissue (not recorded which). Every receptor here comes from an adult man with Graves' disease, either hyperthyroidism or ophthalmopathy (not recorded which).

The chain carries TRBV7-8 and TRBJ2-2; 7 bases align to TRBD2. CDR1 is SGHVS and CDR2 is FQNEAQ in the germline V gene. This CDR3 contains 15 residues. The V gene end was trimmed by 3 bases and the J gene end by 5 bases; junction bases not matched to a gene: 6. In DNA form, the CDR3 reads TGTGCCAGCAGCTTGGGCGGGAGCGGAACCGGGGAGCTGTTTTTT. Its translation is CASSLGGSGTGELFF.

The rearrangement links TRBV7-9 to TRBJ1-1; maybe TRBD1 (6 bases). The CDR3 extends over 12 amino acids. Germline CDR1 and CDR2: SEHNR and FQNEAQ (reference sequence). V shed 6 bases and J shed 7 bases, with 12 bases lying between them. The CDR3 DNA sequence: TGTGCCAGCAGTATCGGGACACTTGAAGCTTTCTTT. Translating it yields CASSIGTLEAFF. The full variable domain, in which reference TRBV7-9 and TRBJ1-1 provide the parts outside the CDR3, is DTGVSQNPRHKITKRGQNVTFRCDPISEHNRLYWYRQTLGQGPEFLTYFQNEAQLEKSRLLSDRFSAERPKGSFSTLEIQRTEQGDSAMYLCASSIGTLEAFFGQGTRLTVV.

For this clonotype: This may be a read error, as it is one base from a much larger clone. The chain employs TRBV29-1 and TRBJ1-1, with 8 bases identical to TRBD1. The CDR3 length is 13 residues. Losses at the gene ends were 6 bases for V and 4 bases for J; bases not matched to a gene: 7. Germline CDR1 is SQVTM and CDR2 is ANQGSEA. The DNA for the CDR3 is TGCAGCGTCCAGACAGGGGTGGTCACTGAAGCTTTCTTT. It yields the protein CSVQTGVVTEAFF. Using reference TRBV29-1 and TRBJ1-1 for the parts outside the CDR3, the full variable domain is SAVISQKPSRDICQRGTSLTIQCQVDSQVTMMFWYRQQPGQSLTLIATANQGSEATYESGFVIDKFPISRPNLTFSTLTVSNMSPEDSSIYLCSVQTGVVTEAFFGQGTRLTVV.

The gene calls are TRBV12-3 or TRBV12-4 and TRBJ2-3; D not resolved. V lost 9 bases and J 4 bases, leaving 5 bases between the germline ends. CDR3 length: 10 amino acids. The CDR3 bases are TGTGCCAGTCAACCAGATACGCAGTATTTT. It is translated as CASQPDTQYF.

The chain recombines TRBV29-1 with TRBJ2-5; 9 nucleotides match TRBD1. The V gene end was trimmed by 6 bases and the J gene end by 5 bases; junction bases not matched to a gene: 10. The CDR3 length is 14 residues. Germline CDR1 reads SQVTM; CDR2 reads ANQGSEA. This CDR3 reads CSVDPGQGGETQYF. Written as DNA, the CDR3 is TGCAGCGTGGACCCGGGACAGGGTGGGGAGACCCAGTACTTC.

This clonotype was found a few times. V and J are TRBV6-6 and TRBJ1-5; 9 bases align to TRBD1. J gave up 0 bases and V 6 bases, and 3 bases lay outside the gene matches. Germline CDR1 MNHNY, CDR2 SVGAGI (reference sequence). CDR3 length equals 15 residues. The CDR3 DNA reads TGTGCCAGCAGGGAACAGGGGGCTAGCAATCAGCCCCAGCATTTT. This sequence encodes CASREQGASNQPQHF.

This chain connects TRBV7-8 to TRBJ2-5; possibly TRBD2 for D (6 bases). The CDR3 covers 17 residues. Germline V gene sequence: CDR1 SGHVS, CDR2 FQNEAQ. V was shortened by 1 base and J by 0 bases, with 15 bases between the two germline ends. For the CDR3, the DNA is TGTGCCAGCAGCTTAGGGTTGCGGGAAGAGTACCAAGAGACCCAGTACTTC. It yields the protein CASSLGLREEYQETQYF.

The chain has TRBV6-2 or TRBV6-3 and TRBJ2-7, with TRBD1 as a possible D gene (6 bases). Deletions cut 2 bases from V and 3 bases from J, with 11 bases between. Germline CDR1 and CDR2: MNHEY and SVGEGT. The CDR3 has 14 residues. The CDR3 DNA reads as TGTGCCAGCAGTTACAACAGGGTTGGCTACGAGCAGTACTTC. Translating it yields CASSYNRVGYEQYF.

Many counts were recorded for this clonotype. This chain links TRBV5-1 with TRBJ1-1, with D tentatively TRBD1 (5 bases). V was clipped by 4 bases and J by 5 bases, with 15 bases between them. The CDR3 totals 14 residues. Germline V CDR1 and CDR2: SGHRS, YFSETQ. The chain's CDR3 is CASSTDGARTEAFF. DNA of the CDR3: TGCGCCAGCAGCACCGATGGGGCCCGGACTGAAGCTTTCTTT.

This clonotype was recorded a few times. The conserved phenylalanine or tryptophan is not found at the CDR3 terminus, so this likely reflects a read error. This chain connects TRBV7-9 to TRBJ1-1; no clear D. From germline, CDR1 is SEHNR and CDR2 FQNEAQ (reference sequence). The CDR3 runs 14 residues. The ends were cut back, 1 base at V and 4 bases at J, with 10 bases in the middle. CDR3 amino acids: CASSLGTPATEAFS. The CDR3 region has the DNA TGTGCCAGCAGCTTAGGAACCCCCGCCACTGAAGCTTTCTCT.

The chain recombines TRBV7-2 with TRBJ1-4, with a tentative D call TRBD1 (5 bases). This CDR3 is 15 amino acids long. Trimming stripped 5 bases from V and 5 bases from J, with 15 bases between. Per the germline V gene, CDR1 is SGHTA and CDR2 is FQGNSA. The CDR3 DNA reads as TGTGCCAGCAGCCCGCCCCAGGGAAGGAATGAAAAACTGTTTTTT. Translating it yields CASSPPQGRNEKLFF.

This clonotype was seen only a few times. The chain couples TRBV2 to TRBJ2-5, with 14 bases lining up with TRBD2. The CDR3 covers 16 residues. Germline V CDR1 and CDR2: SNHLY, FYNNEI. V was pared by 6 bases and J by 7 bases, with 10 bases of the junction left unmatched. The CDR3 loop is CASRSGTSGSGGTQYF. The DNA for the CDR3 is TGTGCCAGCAGATCGGGGACTAGCGGGAGCGGTGGGACCCAGTACTTC. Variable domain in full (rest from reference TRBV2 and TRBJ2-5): EPEVTQTPSHQVTQMGQEVILRCVPISNHLYFYWYRQILGQKVEFLVSFYNNEISEKSEIFDDQFSVERPDGSNFTLKIRSTKLEDSAMYFCASRSGTSGSGGTQYFGPGTRLLVL.

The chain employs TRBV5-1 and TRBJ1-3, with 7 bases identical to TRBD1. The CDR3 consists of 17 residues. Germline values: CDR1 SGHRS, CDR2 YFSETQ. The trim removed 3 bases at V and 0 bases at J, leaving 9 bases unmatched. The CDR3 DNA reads TGCGCCAGCAGCTCCGACCGACAGGGCTCCTCTGGAAACACCATATATTTT. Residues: CASSSDRQGSSGNTIYF. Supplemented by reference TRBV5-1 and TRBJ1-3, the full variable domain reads KAGVTQTPRYLIKTRGQQVTLSCSPISGHRSVSWYQQTPGQGLQFLFEYFSETQRNKGNFPGRFSGRQFSNSRSEMNVSTLELGDSALYLCASSSDRQGSSGNTIYFGEGSWLTVV.

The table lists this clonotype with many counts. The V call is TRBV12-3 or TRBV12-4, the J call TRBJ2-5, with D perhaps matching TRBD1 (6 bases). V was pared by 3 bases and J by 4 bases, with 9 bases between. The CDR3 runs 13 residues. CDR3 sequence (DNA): TGTGCCAGCAGTTTGGTGACAGGAGAGACCCAGTACTTC. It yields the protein CASSLVTGETQYF.

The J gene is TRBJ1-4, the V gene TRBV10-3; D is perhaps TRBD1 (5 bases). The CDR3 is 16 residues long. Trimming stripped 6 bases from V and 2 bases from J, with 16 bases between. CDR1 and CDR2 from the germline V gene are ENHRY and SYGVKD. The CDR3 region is CAIRDFREGTNEKLFF. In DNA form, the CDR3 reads TGTGCCATCAGGGATTTCAGGGAAGGGACTAATGAAAAACTGTTTTTT.

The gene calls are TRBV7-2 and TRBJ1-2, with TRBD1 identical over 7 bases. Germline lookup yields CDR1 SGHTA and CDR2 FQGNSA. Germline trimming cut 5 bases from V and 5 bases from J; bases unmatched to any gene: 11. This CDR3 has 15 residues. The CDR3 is CASSHYRGPTYGYTF. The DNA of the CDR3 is TGTGCCAGCAGCCACTACAGGGGCCCCACTTATGGCTACACCTTC.

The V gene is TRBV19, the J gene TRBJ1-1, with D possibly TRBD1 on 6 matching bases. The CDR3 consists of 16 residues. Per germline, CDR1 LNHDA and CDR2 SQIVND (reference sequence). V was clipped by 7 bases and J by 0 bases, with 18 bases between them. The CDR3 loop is CASTTDSRGMNTEAFF. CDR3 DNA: TGTGCCAGTACTACGGACAGTCGGGGGATGAACACTGAAGCTTTCTTT.

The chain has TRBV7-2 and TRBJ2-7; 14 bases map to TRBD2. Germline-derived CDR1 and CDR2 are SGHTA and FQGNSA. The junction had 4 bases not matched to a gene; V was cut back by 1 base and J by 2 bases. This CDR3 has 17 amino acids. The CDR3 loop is CASSLERTSGRTYEQYF. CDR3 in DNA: TGTGCCAGCAGCTTAGAGCGGACTAGCGGGAGGACCTACGAGCAGTACTTC.